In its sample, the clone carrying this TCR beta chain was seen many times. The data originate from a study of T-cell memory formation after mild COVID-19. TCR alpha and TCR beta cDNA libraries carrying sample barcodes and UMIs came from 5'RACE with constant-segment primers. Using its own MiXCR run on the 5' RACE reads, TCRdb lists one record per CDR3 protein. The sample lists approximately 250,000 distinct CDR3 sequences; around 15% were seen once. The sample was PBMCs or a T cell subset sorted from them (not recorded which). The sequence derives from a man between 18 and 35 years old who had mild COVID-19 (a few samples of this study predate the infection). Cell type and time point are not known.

In DNA form, the CDR3 reads TGCGCCAGCAGCTTTACAAATCCGGCCTACGAGCAGTACTTC. Its translation: CASSFTNPAYEQYF. The J gene is TRBJ2-7, the V gene TRBV5-1; D gene uncertain. Germline values: CDR1 SGHRS, CDR2 YFSETQ. The V gene lost 2 bases and the J gene lost 2 bases, with 11 bases spanning the gap. The CDR3 spans 14 residues.